This record looks at one T cell receptor beta chain sequence and its context. Following a re-call of the 5' RACE reads, TCRdb has one entry per CDR3 protein and lacks DNA. The sample data list 550,000 or so distinct CDR3 sequences. Germline CDR1 SNHLY, CDR2 FYNNEI. CDR3 size: 13 residues. The sample belongs to a study of T cells expressing NK-cell markers. Sequencing input: blood T cells: a sorted CD56 or NKG2C T cell subset, CD4+ or CD8+ T cells, or bulk PBMC T cells (not recorded which). This TCR came from a man aged 18 to 29 in good health. The chain is built from TRBV2 and TRBJ2-7; as DNA is missing, the TRBD2 call by TCRdb cannot be tested. The CDR3 sequence: CASEGLAGYEQYF. The full variable domain, with the rest looked up from reference TRBV2 and TRBJ2-7, is EPEVTQTPSHQVTQMGQEVILRCVPISNHLYFYWYRQILGQKVEFLVSFYNNEISEKSEIFDDQFSVERPDGSNFTLKIRSTKLEDSAMYFCASEGLAGYEQYFGPGTRLTVT.